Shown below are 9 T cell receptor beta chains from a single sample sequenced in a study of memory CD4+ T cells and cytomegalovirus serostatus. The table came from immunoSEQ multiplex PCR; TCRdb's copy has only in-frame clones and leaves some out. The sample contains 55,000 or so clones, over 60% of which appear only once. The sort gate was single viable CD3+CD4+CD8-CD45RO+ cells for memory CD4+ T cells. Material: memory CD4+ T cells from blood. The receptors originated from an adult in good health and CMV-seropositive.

Here the CDR3 reads CASSYLDRANTEAFF. DNA for the CDR3: TGTGCCAGCAGTTACTTGGACAGGGCGAACACTGAAGCTTTCTTT. The V call is TRBV6-5, the J call TRBJ1-1; TRBD1 matches at 8 bases. V shed 1 base, J shed 1 base, and the junction held 2 bases outside the gene matches. The CDR3 is 15 amino acids. Germline V CDR1 and CDR2: MNHEY, SVGAGI.

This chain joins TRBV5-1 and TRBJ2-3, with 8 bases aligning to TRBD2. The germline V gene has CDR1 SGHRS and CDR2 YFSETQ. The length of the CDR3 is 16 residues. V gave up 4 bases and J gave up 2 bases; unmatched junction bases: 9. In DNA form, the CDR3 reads TGCGCCAGCAGCCCCGGAAGCGGGGGCACCACAGATACGCAGTATTTT. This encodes CASSPGSGGTTDTQYF.

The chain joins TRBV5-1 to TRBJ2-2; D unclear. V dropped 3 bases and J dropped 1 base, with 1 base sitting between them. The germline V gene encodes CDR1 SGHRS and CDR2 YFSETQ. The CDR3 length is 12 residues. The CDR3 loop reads CASSWNTGELFF. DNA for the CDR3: TGCGCCAGCAGCTGGAACACCGGGGAGCTGTTTTTT.

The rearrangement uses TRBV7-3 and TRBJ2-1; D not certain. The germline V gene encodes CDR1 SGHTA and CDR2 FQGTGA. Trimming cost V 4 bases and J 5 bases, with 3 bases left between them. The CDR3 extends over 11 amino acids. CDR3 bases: TGTGCCAGCAGCTACAACAATGAGCAGTTCTTC. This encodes CASSYNNEQFF.

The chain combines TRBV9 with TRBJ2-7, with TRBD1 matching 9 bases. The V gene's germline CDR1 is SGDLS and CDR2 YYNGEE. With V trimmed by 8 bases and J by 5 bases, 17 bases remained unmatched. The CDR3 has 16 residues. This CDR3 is CASASGTGSLWDEQYF. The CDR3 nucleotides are TGTGCCAGTGCGTCCGGGACAGGGAGTCTGTGGGACGAGCAGTACTTC. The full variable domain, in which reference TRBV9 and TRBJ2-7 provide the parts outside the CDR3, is DSGVTQTPKHLITATGQRVTLRCSPRSGDLSVYWYQQSLDQGLQFLIQYYNGEERAKGNILERFSAQQFPDLHSELNLSSLELGDSALYFCASASGTGSLWDEQYFGPGTRLTVT.

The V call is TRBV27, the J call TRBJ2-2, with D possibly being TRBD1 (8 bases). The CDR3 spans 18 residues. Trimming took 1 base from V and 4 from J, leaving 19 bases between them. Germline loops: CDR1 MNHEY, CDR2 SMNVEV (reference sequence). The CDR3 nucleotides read TGTGCCAGCAGTTTATGGGGGGGGTGGACAGGGAGCACCGGGGAGCTGTTTTTT. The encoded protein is CASSLWGGWTGSTGELFF.

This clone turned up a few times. CDR3 nucleotides: TGTGCCAGCAGCGACAGTATTTCCTACAATGAGCAGTTCTTC. It codes for CASSDSISYNEQFF. This sequence joins TRBV27 and TRBJ2-1; TRBD1 is a possible D gene (5 bases). V was trimmed by 6 bases and J by 1 base, leaving 10 bases between them. The CDR3 is made up of 14 amino acids. CDR1 is MNHEY and CDR2 is SMNVEV in the germline V gene (reference sequence).

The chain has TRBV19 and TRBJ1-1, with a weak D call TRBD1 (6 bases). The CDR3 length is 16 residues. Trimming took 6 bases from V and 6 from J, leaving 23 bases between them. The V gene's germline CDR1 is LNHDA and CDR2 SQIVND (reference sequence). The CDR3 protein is CASSSGVVGSPAEAFF. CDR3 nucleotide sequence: TGTGCCAGTAGCTCAGGGGTGGTGGGATCCCCCGCTGAAGCTTTCTTT.

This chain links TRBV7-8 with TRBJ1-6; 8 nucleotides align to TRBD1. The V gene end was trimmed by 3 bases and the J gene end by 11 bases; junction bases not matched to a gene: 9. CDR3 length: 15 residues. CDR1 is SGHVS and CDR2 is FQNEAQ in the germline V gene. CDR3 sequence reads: CASSLTDRAMTPLHF. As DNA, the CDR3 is TGTGCCAGCAGCTTGACGGACAGGGCCATGACACCCCTCCACTTT. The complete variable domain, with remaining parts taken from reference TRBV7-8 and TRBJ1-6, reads GAGVSQSPRYKVAKRGQDVALRCDPISGHVSLFWYQQALGQGPEFLTYFQNEAQLDKSGLPSDRFFAERPEGSVSTLKIQRTQQEDSAVYLCASSLTDRAMTPLHFGNGTRLTVT.